The rows below give T cell receptor beta chains drawn from one sample of a study of PD-1 blockade in classical Hodgkin lymphoma. Sequenced by immunoSEQ multiplex PCR; TCRdb stores in-frame clones only, minus some. The sample yields approximately 100,000 clones, 75% to 90% seen once. The starting material was peripheral blood mononuclear cells (PBMCs), obtained before the second cycle of nivolumab. Source of these receptors: a human donor with classical Hodgkin lymphoma. The CDR3 runs from the conserved cysteine through the conserved F or W. Each record gives: J gene, clone size, D gene, V gene, CDR3 DNA, CDR3 protein. D genes are given only for firm matches. The size of a clone is reported for some rows only, either as once, few or many, or as a class for expanded clones.

>TRBJ1-6|NA|TRBD1|TRBV30
TGTGCCTGGAGTACAGGGGGCGAATTGGGTTCACCCCTCCACTTT
CAWSTGGELGSPLHF
>TRBJ1-6|NA|NA|TRBV7-9
TGTGCCAGCAGCTTGAGTGGAAATTCACCCCTCCACTTT
CASSLSGNSPLHF
>TRBJ1-1|NA|NA|TRBV7-9
TGTGCCAGCAACGATCAGCAGAACACTGAAGCTTTCTTT
CASNDQQNTEAFF
>TRBJ2-1|NA|NA|TRBV25-1
TGTGCCAGCAGTGAACCGGGTAGCTCCTACAATGAGCAGTTCTTC
CASSEPGSSYNEQFF
>TRBJ1-1|NA|NA|TRBV11-2
TGTGCCAGCAGCACGGGATCCTCAGGGACTGAAGCTTTCTTT
CASSTGSSGTEAFF
>TRBJ1-2|NA|NA|TRBV29-1
TGCAGCGTTGAACAAGACAGTAACTATGGCTACACCTTC
CSVEQDSNYGYTF
>TRBJ1-2|NA|TRBD1|TRBV6-6
TGTGCCAGCAGTTTTACAGGGGCAGCTAACTATGGCTACACCTTC
CASSFTGAANYGYTF
>TRBJ2-7|NA|NA|TRBV7-8
TGTGCCAGCAGCTTAGTGGAGTACGAGCAGTACTTC
CASSLVEYEQYF
>TRBJ1-6|NA|TRBD1|TRBV6-5
TGTGCCAGCAGTTACGGGGACAGGAGTAATTCACCCCTCCACTTT
CASSYGDRSNSPLHF
>TRBJ1-2|few|TRBD1|TRBV7-2
TGTGCCAGCAGCTTAGAACAGGGGGGCTACACCTTC
CASSLEQGGYTF
>TRBJ1-2|NA|NA|TRBV11-3
TGTGCCAGCAGCTCCACAGCGCGCTCCGGCTACACCTTC
CASSSTARSGYTF
>TRBJ2-7|few|TRBD1|TRBV5-1
TGCGCCAGCAGTCGGGACAGGTGGCCCTACGAGCAGTACTTC
CASSRDRWPYEQYF
>TRBJ2-1|NA|NA|TRBV7-9
TGTGCCAGCAGCTTAGGTCAGTCCAATGAGCAGTTCTTC
CASSLGQSNEQFF
>TRBJ2-1|NA|TRBD1|TRBV6-1
TGTGCCTCCTCTACCGGGACAGGGTATTATGAGCAGTTCTTC
CASSTGTGYYEQFF
>TRBJ2-6|NA|NA|TRBV9
TGTGCCAGCAGCGTAGTAGGGGCCAACGTCCTGACTTTC
CASSVVGANVLTF
>TRBJ2-3|NA|TRBD2|TRBV4-3
TGCGCCAGCAGCCTACGATTAGGACTAGTAACAGATACGCAGTATTTT
CASSLRLGLVTDTQYF
>TRBJ2-3|NA|NA|TRBV9
TGTGCCAGCAGCGTAGACGTGGGGGGCGGCACAGATACGCAGTATTTT
CASSVDVGGGTDTQYF
>TRBJ2-1|NA|NA|TRBV27
TGTGCCAGCAGTTTAGGGGGCCCTGAGCAGTTCTTC
CASSLGGPEQFF
>TRBJ2-3|NA|NA|TRBV9
TGTGCCAGCAGCGTATTTAGGACTATCACAGATACGCAGTATTTT
CASSVFRTITDTQYF
>TRBJ1-3|few|TRBD1|TRBV6-1
TGTGCCAGCAGTGAGGACAGGGTCACTGGAAACACCATATATTTT
CASSEDRVTGNTIYF
>TRBJ2-3|NA|NA|TRBV9
TGTGCCAGCAGCTTCCCTTCGGGGACCGCACCGCACACAGATACGCAGTATTTT
CASSFPSGTAPHTDTQYF
>TRBJ2-1|NA|NA|TRBV5-1
TGCGCCAGCAGGTGGGGCCAGGATACCTACAATGAGCAGTTCTTC
CASRWGQDTYNEQFF
>TRBJ2-3|NA|NA|TRBV12-5
TGTGCTAGTGGCCCGGGGACCCTCACAGATACGCAGTATTTT
CASGPGTLTDTQYF
>TRBJ1-1|NA|NA|TRBV9
TGTGCCAGCAGCGTAGACGTAGCCCCTACGGCTTTTAGAGCTTTCTTT
CASSVDVAPTAFRAFF
>TRBJ2-1|NA|NA|TRBV7-2
TGTGCCAGCAGCTTGAGGGGTTTGATCGATAGCTCCTACAATGAGCAGTTCTTC
CASSLRGLIDSSYNEQFF
>TRBJ1-2|NA|TRBD1|TRBV5-1
TGCGCCAGCAGCTTGGAGACAGGGGTGTGGTATGGCTATACCTTC
CASSLETGVWYGYTF
>TRBJ2-3|NA|NA|TRBV6-6
TGTGCCAGCAGTTACAAAATGGTGGTTGATACGCAGTATTTT
CASSYKMVVDTQYF
>TRBJ1-2|NA|NA|TRBV7-6
TGTGCCAGCAGCACGAGGGGTGCAGCCTATGGCTACACCTTC
CASSTRGAAYGYTF
>TRBJ1-1|NA|NA|TRBV4-1
TGCGCCAGCAGCCAAGATCTCGGGTCAGAAGCTTTCTTT
CASSQDLGSEAFF
>TRBJ2-3|NA|NA|TRBV27
TGTGCCAGCATGACGGGGGCCGCAGATACGCAGTATTTT
CASMTGAADTQYF
>TRBJ1-4|NA|NA|TRBV5-8
TGTGCCAGCAGCGCCCGGGGAGTGGAAAAACTGTTTTTT
CASSARGVEKLFF
>TRBJ1-1|NA|NA|TRBV6-5
TGTGCCAGCAGTTATAGGGCGAACACTGAAGCTTTCTTT
CASSYRANTEAFF
>TRBJ2-3|NA|NA|TRBV19
TGTGCCAGTAGCATTGAACCGGGCACCCTCGGTACGCAGTATTTT
CASSIEPGTLGTQYF
>TRBJ1-1|NA|NA|TRBV5-1
TGCGCCAGCACCACGGAGGAGGGGAACACTGAAGCTTTCTTT
CASTTEEGNTEAFF
>TRBJ2-7|NA|TRBD1|TRBV27
TGTGCCAGCAGTCGGGGCCTGACAGGGATCTACGAGCAGTACTTC
CASSRGLTGIYEQYF
>TRBJ1-2|once|NA|TRBV4-3
TGCGCCAGCAGCCAGGGCGCTGGCTATGGCTACACCTTC
CASSQGAGYGYTF
>TRBJ2-7|NA|TRBD1|TRBV28
TGTGCCAGCAGTCCCGGGACAGTCTACGAGCAGTACTTC
CASSPGTVYEQYF
>TRBJ1-2|NA|NA|TRBV5-4
TGTGCCAGCAGCTCGAGTTGGGGTAAAGGGTATGGCTACACCTTC
CASSSSWGKGYGYTF
>TRBJ2-5|NA|NA|TRBV5-5
TGTGCCAGCAGCTTGGGAGGCGGGACACAACAAGAGACCCAGTACTTC
CASSLGGGTQQETQYF
>TRBJ2-7|NA|NA|TRBV7-6
TGTGCCAGCAGCCCCTTAGGGGAGTGGTACGAGCAGTACTTC
CASSPLGEWYEQYF
>TRBJ1-1|NA|NA|TRBV19
TGTGCCAGTAGTGCCCGAAACACTGAAGCTTTCTTT
CASSARNTEAFF
>TRBJ2-7|NA|NA|TRBV6-5
TGTGCCAGCAGTTACGGGCTTTCCTACGAGCAGTACTTC
CASSYGLSYEQYF
>TRBJ1-5|NA|NA|TRBV10-3
TGTGCCATCAGTGAGTCGAGGGCCGACAATCAGCCCCAGCATTTT
CAISESRADNQPQHF
>TRBJ2-1|NA|NA|TRBV30
TGTGCCTGGAGTAAGTGGGAAAATGAGCAGTTCTTC
CAWSKWENEQFF
>TRBJ1-1|NA|NA|TRBV7-6
TGTGCCAGCAGCTGGCAAGGGGGGACTGAAGCTTTCTTT
CASSWQGGTEAFF
>TRBJ1-2|NA|NA|TRBV7-9
TGTGCCAGCAGTTTACCGAGGGGGGCGCGTGGCTACACCTTC
CASSLPRGARGYTF
>TRBJ2-1|NA|NA|TRBV7-3
TGTGCCAGCAGCAGAGGACGGTTTAGCTACAATGAGCAGTTCTTC
CASSRGRFSYNEQFF
>TRBJ2-7|NA|NA|TRBV27
TGTGCCAGCAGTTTAGGGTGGGGCGTCACCTACGAGCAGTACTTC
CASSLGWGVTYEQYF
>TRBJ1-2|NA|TRBD1|TRBV4-3
TGCGCCAGCAGACCCGGGACAGGGATTTATGGCTACACCTTC
CASRPGTGIYGYTF
>TRBJ2-7|NA|NA|TRBV15
TGTGCCACCAGCAGAGTTCCCCGGGTGGCGGTCTACGAGCAGTACTTC
CATSRVPRVAVYEQYF
>TRBJ1-2|NA|TRBD1|TRBV18
TGTGCCAGCTCACAGGGGACAGGGGGCAACTATGGCTACACCTTC
CASSQGTGGNYGYTF
>TRBJ1-6|few|NA|TRBV18
TGTGCCAGCTCACCGGGACCTAGCTCCTATAATTCACCCCTCCACTTT
CASSPGPSSYNSPLHF
>TRBJ2-4|NA|NA|TRBV4-2
TGTGCCAGCAGCCCCCCTCTGGCCCCAGCGCGGGACATTCAGTACTTC
CASSPPLAPARDIQYF
>TRBJ1-2|NA|NA|TRBV12-5
TGTGCTAGTGGTTTAGGTTTGGGGGCTCCTGAAGAGGGCTACACCTTC
CASGLGLGAPEEGYTF
>TRBJ1-2|NA|NA|TRBV13
TGTGCCAGCAGCTTTCGGACCTACCCCTATGGCTACACCTTC
CASSFRTYPYGYTF